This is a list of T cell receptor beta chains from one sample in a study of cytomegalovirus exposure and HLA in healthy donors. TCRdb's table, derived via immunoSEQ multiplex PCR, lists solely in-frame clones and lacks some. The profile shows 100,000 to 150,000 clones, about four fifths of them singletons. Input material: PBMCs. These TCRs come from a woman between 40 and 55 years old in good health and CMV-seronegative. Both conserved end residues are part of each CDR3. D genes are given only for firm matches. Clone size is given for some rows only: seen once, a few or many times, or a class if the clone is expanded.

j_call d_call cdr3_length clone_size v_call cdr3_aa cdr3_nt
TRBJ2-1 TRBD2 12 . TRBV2 CASSHPGLEEFF TGTGCCAGCAGCCATCCGGGACTAGAGGAGTTCTTC
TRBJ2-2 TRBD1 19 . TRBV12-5 CASGLVLWGQGTNTGELFF TGTGCTAGTGGTTTGGTACTCTGGGGACAGGGGACCAACACCGGGGAGCTGTTTTTT
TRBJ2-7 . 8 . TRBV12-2 CASRLRDF TGTGCAAGTCGCTTACGGGACTTC
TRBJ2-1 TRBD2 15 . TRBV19 CASSRLAGTYNEQFF TGTGCCAGTAGTCGACTAGCGGGAACATACAATGAGCAGTTCTTC
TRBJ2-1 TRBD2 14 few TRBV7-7 CASSLGLADNEQFF TGTGCTAGCAGCTTAGGACTAGCGGACAATGAGCAGTTCTTC
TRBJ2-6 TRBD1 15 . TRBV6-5 CASRTGGSGANVLTF TGTGCCAGCAGGACAGGGGGCTCTGGGGCCAACGTCCTGACTTTC
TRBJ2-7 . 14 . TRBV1 CTSSQKKREGEQYF TGCACCAGCAGCCAGAAAAAGCGGGAGGGCGAGCAGTACTTC
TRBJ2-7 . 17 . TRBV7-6 CASSALLGHQRPYEQYF TGTGCCAGCAGCGCGCTTTTGGGACACCAAAGGCCCTACGAGCAGTACTTC
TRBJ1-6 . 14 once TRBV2 CASSGERLNSPLHF TGTGCCAGCAGTGGAGAGAGACTTAATTCACCCCTCCACTTT
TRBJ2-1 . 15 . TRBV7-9 CASSFSGEFYNEQFF TGTGCCAGCAGCTTTAGCGGCGAATTCTACAATGAGCAGTTCTTC
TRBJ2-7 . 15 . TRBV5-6 CASSLMEGYTYEQYF TGTGCCAGCAGCTTGATGGAGGGATACACCTACGAGCAGTACTTC
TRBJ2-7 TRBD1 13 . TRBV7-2 CASNRDSPYEQYF TGTGCCAGCAATCGGGACAGCCCCTACGAGCAGTACTTC
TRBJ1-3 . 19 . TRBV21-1 CARLPPGQVLSFSGNTIYF TGTGCCAGGTTGCCCCCGGGACAGGTCCTTTCATTCTCTGGAAACACCATATATTTT
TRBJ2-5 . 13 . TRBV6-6 CASSYGGQETQYF TGTGCCAGCAGTTACGGAGGGCAAGAGACCCAGTACTTC
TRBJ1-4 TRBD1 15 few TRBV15 CATSGGDRDYEKLFF TGTGCCACCAGCGGGGGGGACAGGGACTATGAAAAACTGTTTTTT
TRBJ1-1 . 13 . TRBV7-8 CASSPIPNTEAFF TGTGCCAGCAGCCCTATACCTAACACTGAAGCTTTCTTT
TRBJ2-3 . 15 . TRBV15 CATSRAGQSTDTQYF TGTGCCACCAGCAGAGCCGGACAGAGCACAGATACGCAGTATTTT
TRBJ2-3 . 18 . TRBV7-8 CASSLRRLSGDLTDTQYF TGTGCCAGCAGCTTAAGGCGGTTATCAGGGGACCTCACAGATACGCAGTATTTT
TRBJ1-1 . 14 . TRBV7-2 CASSQIRDGTEAFF TGTGCCAGCAGCCAAATCAGGGATGGAACTGAAGCTTTCTTT
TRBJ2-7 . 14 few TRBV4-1 CASSLDWSSYEQYF TGCGCCAGCAGCCTCGACTGGAGCTCCTACGAGCAGTACTTC
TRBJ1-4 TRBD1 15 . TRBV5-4 CASSLGQGEDEKLFF TGTGCCAGCAGCTTAGGACAGGGGGAGGATGAAAAACTGTTTTTT
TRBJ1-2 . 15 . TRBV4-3 CASSQDRPASRGYTF TGCGCCAGCAGCCAAGATAGGCCAGCTTCGCGGGGCTACACCTTC
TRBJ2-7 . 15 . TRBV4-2 CASSQRVRGVEEQYF TGTGCCAGCAGCCAAAGGGTCAGGGGCGTGGAAGAGCAGTACTTC
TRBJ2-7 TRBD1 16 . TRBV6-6 CASSYPNPGGFGEQYF TGTGCCAGCAGTTACCCGAACCCAGGGGGATTCGGCGAGCAGTACTTC
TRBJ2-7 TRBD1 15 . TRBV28 CASSRRGQRTYEQYF TGTGCCAGCAGCCGCCGGGGACAGCGAACCTACGAGCAGTACTTC
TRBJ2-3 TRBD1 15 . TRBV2 CATTEDRGRTDTQYF TGTGCCACAACCGAGGACAGGGGGCGCACAGATACGCAGTATTTT
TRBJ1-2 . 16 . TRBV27 CASRNRFSEANYGYTF TGTGCCAGCAGGAATCGGTTTTCCGAAGCTAACTATGGCTACACCTTC
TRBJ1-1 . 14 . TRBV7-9 CASSLSGLGTEAFF TGTGCCAGCAGCTTATCCGGACTGGGCACTGAAGCTTTCTTT
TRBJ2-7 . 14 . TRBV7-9 CASEGEGFRDEQYF TGTGCCAGCGAAGGAGAAGGATTTCGGGACGAGCAGTACTTC
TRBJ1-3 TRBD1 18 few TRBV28 CASSLGPMDRLSGNTIYF TGTGCCAGCAGTTTAGGACCCATGGACAGGCTCTCTGGAAACACCATATATTTT
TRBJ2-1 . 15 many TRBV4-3 CASSQDGGTYNEQFF TGCGCCAGCAGCCAAGATGGAGGGACCTACAATGAGCAGTTCTTC
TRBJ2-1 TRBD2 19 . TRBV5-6 CASSPRVPGGTRSGDEQFF TGTGCCAGCAGCCCTAGAGTCCCAGGCGGGACTAGGTCTGGGGATGAGCAGTTCTTC
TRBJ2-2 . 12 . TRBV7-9 CASINRAGELFF TGTGCCAGCATAAACAGGGCCGGGGAGCTGTTTTTT
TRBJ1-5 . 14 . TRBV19 CASRDPTGNQPQHF TGTGCCAGTAGGGATCCCACAGGGAATCAGCCCCAGCATTTT
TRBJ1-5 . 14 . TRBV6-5 CASSPDRQNQPQHF TGTGCCAGCAGTCCTGACAGGCAGAATCAGCCCCAGCATTTT
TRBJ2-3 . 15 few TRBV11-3 CASSPRGGVADTQYF TGTGCCAGCAGCCCCCGCGGCGGGGTGGCAGATACGCAGTATTTT
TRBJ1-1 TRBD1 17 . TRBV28 CASSSPRRGRANTEAFF TGTGCCAGCAGTTCCCCCCGGAGGGGGCGGGCGAACACTGAAGCTTTCTTT
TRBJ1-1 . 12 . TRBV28 CASSSRGTEAFF TGTGCCAGCAGTTCCCGGGGCACTGAAGCTTTCTTT
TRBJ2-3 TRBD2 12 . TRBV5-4 CASSTSGNTQYF TGTGCCAGCAGCACTAGCGGCAATACGCAGTATTTT
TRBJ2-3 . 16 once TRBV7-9 CASSLKASSSTDTQYF TGTGCCAGCAGCTTAAAGGCTAGCAGTAGCACAGATACGCAGTATTTT
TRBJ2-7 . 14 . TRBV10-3 CAITPRGSVNEQYF TGTGCCATCACCCCCCGGGGTTCCGTCAACGAGCAGTACTTC
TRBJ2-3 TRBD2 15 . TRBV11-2 CASSLSGGPPDTQYF TGTGCCAGCAGCTTGTCGGGAGGGCCCCCAGATACGCAGTATTTT
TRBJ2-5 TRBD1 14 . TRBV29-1 CSAIRDRGRETQYF TGCAGCGCAATCCGGGACAGGGGGCGAGAGACCCAGTACTTC
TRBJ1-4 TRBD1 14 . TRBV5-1 CASSVGQVNEKLFF TGCGCCAGCAGCGTCGGACAGGTGAATGAAAAACTGTTTTTT
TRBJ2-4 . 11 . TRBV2 CASTPGDIQYF TGTGCCAGCACGCCAGGGGACATTCAGTACTTC
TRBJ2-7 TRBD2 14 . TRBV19 CASSESGRGYEQYF TGTGCCAGTAGTGAGAGCGGGAGAGGGTACGAGCAGTACTTC
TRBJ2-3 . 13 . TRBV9 CASSPTNMDTQYF TGTGCCAGCAGCCCCACTAACATGGATACGCAGTATTTT
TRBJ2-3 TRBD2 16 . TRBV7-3 CASSSGLAGVTDTQYF TGTGCCAGCAGCTCCGGACTAGCGGGGGTCACAGATACGCAGTATTTT
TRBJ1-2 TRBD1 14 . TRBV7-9 CASTLLRTGDGYTF TGTGCCAGCACACTTCTAAGGACAGGGGACGGCTACACCTTC
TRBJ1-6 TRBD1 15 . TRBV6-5 CASRDKQGANSPLHF TGTGCCAGCAGAGATAAACAGGGGGCTAATTCACCCCTCCACTTT
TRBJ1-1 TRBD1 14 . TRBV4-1 CASSPFRGSTEAFF TGCGCCAGCAGCCCTTTCAGGGGGAGTACTGAAGCTTTCTTT
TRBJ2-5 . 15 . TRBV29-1 CSAGGGGGRQETQYF TGCAGCGCCGGGGGTGGAGGGGGCCGGCAAGAGACCCAGTACTTC
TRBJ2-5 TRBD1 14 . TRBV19 CASSQGQGKETQYF TGTGCCAGTAGCCAGGGACAGGGAAAAGAGACCCAGTACTTC
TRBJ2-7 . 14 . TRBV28 CASTVGGRKDEQYF TGTGCCAGCACCGTCGGGGGGCGAAAGGACGAGCAGTACTTC
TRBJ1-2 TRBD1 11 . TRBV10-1 CATIRTTGRIF TGCGCCACCATCCGGACGACAGGGCGGATCTTC